This TCR beta chain was documented in a study of shared clonotypes between healthy human individuals. Without sorting, samples used tens of millions of PBMCs for genomic DNA. V was pared by 1 base and J by 2 bases, with 2 bases of the junction left unmatched. The CDR3 is made up of 14 amino acids. Germline V lookup: CDR1 SGHRS, CDR2 YFSETQ. Assay execution took place at the deep level. Unsorted PBMC replicate PCRs drew on 250 to 300 ng DNA, representing some 32,000 T cell genomes. Assay: immunoSEQ multiplex PCR; the TCRdb copy retains only in-frame clones and omits some. The table lists 400,000 to 500,000 clones, 70% to 85% of them singletons. Worth noting for this clone: Other DNA sequences in the sample encode the same CDR3.

The origin of this receptor is a woman in her 40s in good health. Some clones in this sample may be carry-over from other donors' samples. The specimen sequenced was PBMCs. The chain links TRBV5-1 to TRBJ2-7; 8 bases align to TRBD2. CDR3 in DNA: TGCGCCAGCAGCTTGACTAGCGGTACCTACGAGCAGTACTTC. It yields the protein CASSLTSGTYEQYF.